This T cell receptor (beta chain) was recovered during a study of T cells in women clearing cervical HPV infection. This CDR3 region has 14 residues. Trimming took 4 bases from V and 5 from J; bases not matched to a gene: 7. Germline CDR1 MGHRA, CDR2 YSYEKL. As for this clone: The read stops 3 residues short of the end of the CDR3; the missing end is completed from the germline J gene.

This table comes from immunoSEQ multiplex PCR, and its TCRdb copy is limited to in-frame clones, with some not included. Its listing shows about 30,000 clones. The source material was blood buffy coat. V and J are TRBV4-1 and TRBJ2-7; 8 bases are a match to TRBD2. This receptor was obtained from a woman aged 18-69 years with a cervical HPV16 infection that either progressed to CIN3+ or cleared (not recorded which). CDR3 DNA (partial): TGCGCCAGCAGCCCAGCGAGCGGGAGACACGAG. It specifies CASSPASGRHE. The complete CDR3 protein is CASSPASGRHEQYF.